The sequence of this T cell receptor (beta chain) was determined in a study of OX40 agonist ivuxolimab in advanced cancers. Study-wide findings and caveats: The 0.1-3.0 mg/kg partial responders had among the lowest clonal expansion.

Method: immunoSEQ multiplex PCR; TCRdb's copy keeps in-frame clones and lacks some. The table has some 18,000 clones, over 70% seen once. CDR1 and CDR2 from the germline V gene are MNHEY and SMNVEV (reference sequence). The CDR3 runs to 14 residues. The V and J ends lost 5 bases and 5 bases respectively, with 13 bases between them. Patients had blood sampled at baseline and again on cycle 4 day 1 and cycle 7 day 1. As concerns this clone: Its antigen is undetermined.

This chain links TRBV27 with TRBJ1-5; weak D call: TRBD1 (6 bases). The TCR originated in an adult with an advanced solid tumor such as melanoma, head and neck, liver or kidney cancer. The starting material was CD4+ or CD8+ T cells sorted from blood, obtained in a trial of the OX40 agonist ivuxolimab. The CDR3 nucleotides are TGTGCCAGCAGTGTAGGGGGATCCTATCAGCCCCAGCATTTT. Its protein is CASSVGGSYQPQHF.